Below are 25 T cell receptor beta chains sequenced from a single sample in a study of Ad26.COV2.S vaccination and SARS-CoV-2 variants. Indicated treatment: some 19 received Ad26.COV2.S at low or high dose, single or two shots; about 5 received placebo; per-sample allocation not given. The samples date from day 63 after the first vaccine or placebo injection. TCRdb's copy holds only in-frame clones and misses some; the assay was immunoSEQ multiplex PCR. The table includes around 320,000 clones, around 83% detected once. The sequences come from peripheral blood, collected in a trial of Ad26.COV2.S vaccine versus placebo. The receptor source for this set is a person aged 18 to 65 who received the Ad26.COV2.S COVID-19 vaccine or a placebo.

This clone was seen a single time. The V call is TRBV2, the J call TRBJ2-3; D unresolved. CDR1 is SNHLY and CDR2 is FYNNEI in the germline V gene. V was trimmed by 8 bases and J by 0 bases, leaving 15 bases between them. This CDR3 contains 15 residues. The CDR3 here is CASLPMAVSTDTQYF. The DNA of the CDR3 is TGTGCCAGCCTTCCGATGGCAGTTAGCACAGATACGCAGTATTTT.

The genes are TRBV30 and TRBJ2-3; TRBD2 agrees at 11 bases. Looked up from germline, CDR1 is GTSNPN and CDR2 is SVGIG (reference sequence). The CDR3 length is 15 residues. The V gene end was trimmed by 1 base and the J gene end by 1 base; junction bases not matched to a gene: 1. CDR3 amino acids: CAWSGSGGGTDTQYF. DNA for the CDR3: TGTGCCTGGAGTGGTAGCGGGGGGGGCACAGATACGCAGTATTTT.

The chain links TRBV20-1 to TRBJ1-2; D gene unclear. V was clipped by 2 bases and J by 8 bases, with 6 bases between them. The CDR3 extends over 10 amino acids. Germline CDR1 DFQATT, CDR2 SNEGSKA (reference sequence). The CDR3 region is CSARMGGYTF. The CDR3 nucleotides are TGCAGTGCTAGAATGGGGGGCTACACCTTC.

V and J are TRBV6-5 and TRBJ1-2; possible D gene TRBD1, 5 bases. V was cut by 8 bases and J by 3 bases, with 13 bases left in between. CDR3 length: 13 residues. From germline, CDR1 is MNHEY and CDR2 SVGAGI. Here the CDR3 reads CASSTGSDYGYTF. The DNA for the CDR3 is TGTGCCAGCTCCACAGGATCCGACTATGGCTACACCTTC.

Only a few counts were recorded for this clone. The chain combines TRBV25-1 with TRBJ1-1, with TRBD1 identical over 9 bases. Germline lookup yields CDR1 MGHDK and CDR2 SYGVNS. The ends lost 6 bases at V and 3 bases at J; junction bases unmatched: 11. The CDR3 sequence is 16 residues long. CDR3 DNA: TGTGCCAGCAGAGGAGACAGGGGGGCTAGTCACACTGAAGCTTTCTTT. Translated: CASRGDRGASHTEAFF.

CDR3 DNA: TGTGCCAGCAGTCCAGGGACAGGGGCGGACACCTTC. Protein product: CASSPGTGADTF. The V and J genes are TRBV12-3 or TRBV12-4 and TRBJ1-2; TRBD1 aligns across 10 bases. This CDR3 has 12 residues. V lost 5 bases and J lost 12; bases outside the gene matches: 6.

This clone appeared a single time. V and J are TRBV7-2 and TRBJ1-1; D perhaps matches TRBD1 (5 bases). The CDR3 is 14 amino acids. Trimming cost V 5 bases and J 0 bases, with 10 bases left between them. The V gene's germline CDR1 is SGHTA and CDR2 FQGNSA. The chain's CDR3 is CASSRGTMNTEAFF. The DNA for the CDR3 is TGTGCCAGCAGCCGCGGGACGATGAACACTGAAGCTTTCTTT. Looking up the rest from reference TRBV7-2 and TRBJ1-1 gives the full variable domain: GAGVSQSPSNKVTEKGKDVELRCDPISGHTALYWYRQSLGQGLEFLIYFQGNSAPDKSGLPSDRFSAERTGGSVSTLTIQRTQQEDSAVYLCASSRGTMNTEAFFGQGTRLTVV.

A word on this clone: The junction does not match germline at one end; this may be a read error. CDR3 sequence (DNA): TGTGCCGGCAGAGGTTACAGGGCTAACTATGGCTACACCTTC. Its translation is CAGRGYRANYGYTF. This chain uses TRBV25-1 with TRBJ1-2; D is perhaps TRBD1 (6 bases). Germline CDR1 MGHDK, CDR2 SYGVNS. The CDR3 runs to 14 residues.

The CDR3 protein is CASSGQLSGTGELFF. CDR3 DNA sequence: TGTGCCAGCAGCGGACAGCTCTCTGGTACCGGGGAGCTGTTTTTT. J is TRBJ2-2 and V is TRBV6-5, with a possible D match to TRBD1 (6 bases). Trimming took 6 bases from V and 5 from J, leaving 16 bases between them. The V gene's germline CDR1 is MNHEY and CDR2 SVGAGI. The CDR3 loop spans 15 amino acids.

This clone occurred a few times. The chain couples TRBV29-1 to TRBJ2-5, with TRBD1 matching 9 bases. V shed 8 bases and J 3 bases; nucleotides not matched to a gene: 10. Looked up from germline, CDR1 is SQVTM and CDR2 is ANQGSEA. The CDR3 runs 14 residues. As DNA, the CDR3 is TGCAGCACTAAAGGTACAGGGGGCGAAGAGACCCAGTACTTC. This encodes CSTKGTGGEETQYF.

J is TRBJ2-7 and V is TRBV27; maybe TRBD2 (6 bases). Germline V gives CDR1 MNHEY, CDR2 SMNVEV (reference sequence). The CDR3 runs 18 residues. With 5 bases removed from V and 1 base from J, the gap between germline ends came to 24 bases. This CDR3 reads CASSQSGLKRRESYEQYF. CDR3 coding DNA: TGTGCCAGCAGTCAATCGGGACTGAAACGAAGAGAGTCCTACGAGCAGTACTTC.

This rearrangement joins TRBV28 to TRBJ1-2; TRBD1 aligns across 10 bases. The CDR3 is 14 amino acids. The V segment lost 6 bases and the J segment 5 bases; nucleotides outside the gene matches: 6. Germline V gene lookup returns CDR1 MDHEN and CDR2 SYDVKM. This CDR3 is CASSRGTGAYGYTF. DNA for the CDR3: TGTGCCAGCAGCCGTGGGACAGGGGCATATGGCTACACCTTC.

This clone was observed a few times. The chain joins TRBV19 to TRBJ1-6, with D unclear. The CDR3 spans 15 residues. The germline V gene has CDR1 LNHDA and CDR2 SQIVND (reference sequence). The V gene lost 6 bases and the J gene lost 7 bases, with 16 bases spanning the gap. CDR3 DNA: TGTGCCAGTAGCGGGGTCGGATTAAGAAATTCACCCCTCCACTTT. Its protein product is CASSGVGLRNSPLHF.

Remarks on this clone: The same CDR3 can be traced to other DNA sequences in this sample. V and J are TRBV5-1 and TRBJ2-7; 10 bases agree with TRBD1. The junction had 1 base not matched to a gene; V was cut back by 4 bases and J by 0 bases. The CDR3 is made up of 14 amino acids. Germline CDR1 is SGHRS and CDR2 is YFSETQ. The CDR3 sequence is CASSRDRGSYEQYF. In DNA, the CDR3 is TGCGCCAGCAGCCGGGACAGGGGCTCCTACGAGCAGTACTTC.

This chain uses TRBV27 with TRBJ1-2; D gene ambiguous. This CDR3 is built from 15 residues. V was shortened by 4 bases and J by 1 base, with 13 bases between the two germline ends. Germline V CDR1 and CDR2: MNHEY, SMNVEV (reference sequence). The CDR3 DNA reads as TGTGCCAGCAGTTGGGATAATAACCTTAACTATGGCTACACCTTC. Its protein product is CASSWDNNLNYGYTF.

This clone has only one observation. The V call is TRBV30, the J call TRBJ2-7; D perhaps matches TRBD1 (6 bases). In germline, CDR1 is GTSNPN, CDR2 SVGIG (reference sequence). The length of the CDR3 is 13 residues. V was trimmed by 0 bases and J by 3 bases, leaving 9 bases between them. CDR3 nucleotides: TGTGCCTGGAGTGTGAGCAGGGGCTACGAGCAGTACTTC. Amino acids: CAWSVSRGYEQYF. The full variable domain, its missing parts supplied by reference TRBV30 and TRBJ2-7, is SQTIHQWPATLVQPVGSPLSLECTVEGTSNPNLYWYRQAAGRGLQLLFYSVGIGQISSEVPQNLSASRPQDRQFILSSKKLLLSDSGFYLCAWSVSRGYEQYFGPGTRLTVT.

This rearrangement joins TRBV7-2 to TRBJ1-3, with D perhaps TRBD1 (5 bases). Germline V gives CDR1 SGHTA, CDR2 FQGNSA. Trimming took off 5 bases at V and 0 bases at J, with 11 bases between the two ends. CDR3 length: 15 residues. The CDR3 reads CASSHDRYSGNTIYF. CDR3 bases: TGTGCCAGCAGCCACGACAGATACTCTGGAAACACCATATATTTT. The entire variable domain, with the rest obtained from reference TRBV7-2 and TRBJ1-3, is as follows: GAGVSQSPSNKVTEKGKDVELRCDPISGHTALYWYRQSLGQGLEFLIYFQGNSAPDKSGLPSDRFSAERTGGSVSTLTIQRTQQEDSAVYLCASSHDRYSGNTIYFGEGSWLTVV.

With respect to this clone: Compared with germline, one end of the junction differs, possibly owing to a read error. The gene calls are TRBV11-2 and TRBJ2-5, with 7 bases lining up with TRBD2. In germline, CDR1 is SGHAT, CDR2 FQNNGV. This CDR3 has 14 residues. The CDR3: CASSLETSSGTQYF. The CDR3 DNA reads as TGTGCCAGCAGCCTAGAGACTAGCTCTGGGACCCAGTACTTC.

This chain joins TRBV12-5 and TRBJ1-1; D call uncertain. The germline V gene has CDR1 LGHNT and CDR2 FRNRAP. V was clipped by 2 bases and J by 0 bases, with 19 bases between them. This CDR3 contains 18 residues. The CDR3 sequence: CASGLLPKDFPMNTEAFF. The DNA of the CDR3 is TGTGCTAGTGGTTTGCTCCCGAAAGATTTTCCTATGAACACTGAAGCTTTCTTT.

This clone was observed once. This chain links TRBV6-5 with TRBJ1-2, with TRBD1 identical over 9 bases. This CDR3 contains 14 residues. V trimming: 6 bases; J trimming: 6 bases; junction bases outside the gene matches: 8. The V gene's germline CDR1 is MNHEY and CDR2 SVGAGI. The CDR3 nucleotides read TGTGCCAGCAGGCCACCGGGACAGGGACATGGCTACACCTTC. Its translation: CASRPPGQGHGYTF.

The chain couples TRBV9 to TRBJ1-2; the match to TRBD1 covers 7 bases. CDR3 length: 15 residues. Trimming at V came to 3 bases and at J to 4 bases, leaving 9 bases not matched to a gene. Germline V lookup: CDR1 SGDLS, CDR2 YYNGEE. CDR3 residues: CASSALGTVSYGYTF. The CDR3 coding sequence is TGTGCCAGCAGCGCCCTCGGGACAGTAAGCTATGGCTACACCTTC.

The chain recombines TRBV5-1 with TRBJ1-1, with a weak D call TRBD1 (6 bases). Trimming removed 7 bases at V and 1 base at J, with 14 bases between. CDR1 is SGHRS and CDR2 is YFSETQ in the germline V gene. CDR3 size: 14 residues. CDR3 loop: CASQAQGPNTEAFF. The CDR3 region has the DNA TGCGCCAGCCAAGCCCAGGGGCCGAACACTGAAGCTTTCTTT.

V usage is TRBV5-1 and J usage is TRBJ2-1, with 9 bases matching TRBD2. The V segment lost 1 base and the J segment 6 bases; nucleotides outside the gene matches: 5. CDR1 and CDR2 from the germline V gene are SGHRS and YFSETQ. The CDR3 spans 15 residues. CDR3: CASSLTGLAVNEQFF. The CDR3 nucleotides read TGCGCCAGCAGCTTGACGGGACTAGCAGTCAATGAGCAGTTCTTC.

DNA for the CDR3: TGTGCCAGCAGCCGGGCCCAACGGGACGGCTACACCTTC. Residues: CASSRAQRDGYTF. The chain links TRBV6-5 to TRBJ1-2; TRBD1 might be the D (5 bases). The CDR3 is 13 residues long. Between the trimmed V and J ends, which lost 6 bases and 8 bases, there was a span of 16 bases. The germline V gene has CDR1 MNHEY and CDR2 SVGAGI.

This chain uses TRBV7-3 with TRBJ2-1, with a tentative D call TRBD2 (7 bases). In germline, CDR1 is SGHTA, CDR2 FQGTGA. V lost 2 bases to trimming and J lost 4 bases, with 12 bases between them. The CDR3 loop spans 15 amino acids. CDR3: CASSLGGGLYNEQFF. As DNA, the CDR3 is TGTGCCAGCAGCTTAGGCGGGGGCCTTTACAATGAGCAGTTCTTC.